A single sample is the source of the 30 T cell receptor beta chains below, sequenced in a study of T cell repertoires in cytomegalovirus infection. In TCRdb, the reads were re-called with MiXCR into one record per CDR3 protein. Among 740,000 or so distinct CDR3 sequences listed, approximately 40% were seen once. Sequencing was carried out using PBMCs. The receptors originated from a human donor in good health (CMV status not recorded). Some clones in this sample may be carry-over from other donors' samples.

This rearrangement joins TRBV29-1 to TRBJ1-2; the D gene is possibly TRBD1 (5 bases). V lost 7 bases, J lost 3 bases, and 15 bases lay in between. Looked up from germline, CDR1 is SQVTM and CDR2 is ANQGSEA. CDR3 length equals 13 residues. The CDR3 spells CSAITRVDYGYTF. Here the CDR3 DNA reads TGCAGCGCCATAACCAGGGTAGACTATGGCTACACCTTC.

The rearrangement joins TRBV25-1 to TRBJ2-3, with a tentative D call TRBD1 (5 bases). This CDR3 spans 17 amino acids. The V end was cut by 1 base, the J end by 2 bases, with 16 bases between. The germline gives CDR1 MGHDK, CDR2 SYGVNS. CDR3 amino acids: CASSEWGRKIDTDTQYF. DNA of the CDR3: TGTGCCAGCAGTGAATGGGGCAGGAAGATAGACACAGATACGCAGTATTTT.

This clonotype has a count of ten or more. CDR3 DNA sequence: TGTGCCAGCAGCCAAGATAGCGGGGGGGCGGAGTACGAGCAGTACTTC. Translated, it gives CASSQDSGGAEYEQYF. The chain links TRBV4-2 to TRBJ2-7; 11 bases are a match to TRBD2. Germline V gives CDR1 LGHNA, CDR2 YNFKEQ. V was pared by 0 bases and J by 4 bases, with 5 bases of the junction left unmatched. This CDR3 has 16 amino acids.

With regard to this clonotype: This sequence may be a read error, since a much larger clone differs from it by one base. The rearrangement joins TRBV27 to TRBJ2-3; tentative D call: TRBD1 (5 bases). V lost 4 bases and J 11 bases, leaving 16 bases between the germline ends. The germline V gene encodes CDR1 MNHEY and CDR2 SMNVEV (reference sequence). This CDR3 has 13 amino acids. CDR3 sequence (DNA): TGTGCCAGCAGTTCAGGAAGGGGTAGGGTGCAGTATTTT. Amino acids: CASSSGRGRVQYF.

The chain combines TRBV19 with TRBJ1-5; TRBD1 matches 7 bases. Germline CDR1 and CDR2: LNHDA and SQIVND (reference sequence). Unmatched junction bases numbered 5, after V lost 1 base and J lost 5 bases. The CDR3 extends over 15 amino acids. CDR3 residues: CASSIVGTADQPQHF. The CDR3, as DNA: TGTGCCAGTAGTATAGTTGGGACAGCGGATCAGCCCCAGCATTTT.

The chain employs TRBV11-2 and TRBJ2-7; D is ambiguous. There are 15 residues in the CDR3. The V end was cut by 7 bases, the J end by 4 bases, with 20 bases between. The germline V gene has CDR1 SGHAT and CDR2 FQNNGV. The CDR3 region is CASKASWELPYEQYF. CDR3 nucleotide sequence: TGTGCCAGCAAGGCGAGCTGGGAACTTCCTTACGAGCAGTACTTC.

The genes are TRBV2 and TRBJ2-7; D may be TRBD2 (6 bases). Germline lookup yields CDR1 SNHLY and CDR2 FYNNEI. CDR3 size: 16 residues. Trimming removed 2 bases at V and 3 bases at J, with 17 bases between. The CDR3 region is CASSETARDSSYEQYF. The CDR3 DNA sequence: TGTGCCAGCAGTGAAACGGCCCGGGACTCAAGCTACGAGCAGTACTTC.

A remark on this clonotype: A much more abundant neighbour one base away suggests this may be a read error. This is likely a read error, given that the CDR3 carries no conserved phenylalanine or tryptophan at its end. The chain carries TRBV7-8 and TRBJ2-7, with a weak D call TRBD2 (6 bases). The CDR3 runs 14 residues. Between the trimmed V and J ends, which lost 1 base and 6 bases, there was a span of 13 bases. Germline-derived CDR1 and CDR2 are SGHVS and FQNEAQ. CDR3 DNA sequence: TGTGCCAGCAGCTTAGGACTAGTTTCGGGCGAGCAGTACTTA. This gives the protein CASSLGLVSGEQYL.

DNA for the CDR3: TGTGCCAGCGGTCTAGGGACTAGCTGGAGTTGTCACGAGACCCAGTACTTC. Translated, it gives CASGLGTSWSCHETQYF. The V and J genes are TRBV7-2 and TRBJ2-5, with 9 bases that match TRBD2. V was clipped by 8 bases and J by 5 bases; unmatched bases: 18. The length of the CDR3 is 17 residues. Germline loops: CDR1 SGHTA, CDR2 FQGNSA. The full variable domain, in which reference TRBV7-2 and TRBJ2-5 provide the parts outside the CDR3, is GAGVSQSPSNKVTEKGKDVELRCDPISGHTALYWYRQSLGQGLEFLIYFQGNSAPDKSGLPSDRFSAERTGGSVSTLTIQRTQQEDSAVYLCASGLGTSWSCHETQYFGPGTRLLVL.

As to this clonotype: A single base separates this from a much larger clone, so it may be a read error. J is TRBJ2-7 and V is TRBV27; TRBD1 matches 7 bases. This CDR3 is 14 amino acids long. Germline V gene data show CDR1 as MNHEY and CDR2 as SMNVEV (reference sequence). V gave up 1 base and J gave up 5 bases; unmatched junction bases: 5. This chain's CDR3 is CASSLWIGGHEQYF. CDR3 bases: TGTGCCAGCAGTTTATGGATAGGGGGCCACGAGCAGTACTTC.

This clonotype showed up just a few times. The chain has TRBV6-1 and TRBJ2-7; TRBD1 agrees at 10 bases. The CDR3 has 14 residues. From germline, CDR1 is MNHNS and CDR2 SASEGT. Unmatched junction bases numbered 7, after V lost 7 bases and J lost 4 bases. CDR3: CASKDRGNVYEQYF. CDR3 nucleotides: TGTGCCAGCAAGGACAGGGGGAATGTTTACGAGCAGTACTTC.

The chain carries TRBV5-1 and TRBJ1-5; 10 positions agree with TRBD1. Germline CDR1 is SGHRS and CDR2 is YFSETQ. Trimming at V came to 4 bases and at J to 0 bases, leaving 7 bases not matched to a gene. The CDR3 totals 17 residues. CDR3 in amino acids: CASSPGTGAYSNQPQHF. The CDR3 DNA sequence: TGCGCCAGCAGCCCTGGGACAGGGGCTTATAGCAATCAGCCCCAGCATTTT.

J is TRBJ2-7 and V is TRBV5-4; 8 positions match TRBD1. CDR1 and CDR2 (germline): SGHNT, YYREEE (reference sequence). CDR3 length equals 16 residues. The junction had 6 bases not matched to a gene; V was cut back by 0 bases and J by 1 base. DNA of the CDR3: TGTGCCAGCAGCTTGGGCGGGGACAGGAGGTCCTACGAGCAGTACTTC. Amino acid sequence: CASSLGGDRRSYEQYF. Full variable domain (outside the CDR3, taken from reference TRBV5-4 and TRBJ2-7): ETGVTQSPTHLIKTRGQQVTLRCSSQSGHNTVSWYQQALGQGPQFIFQYYREEENGRGNFPPRFSGLQFPNYSSELNVNALELDDSALYLCASSLGGDRRSYEQYFGPGTRLTVT.

This clonotype appeared a few times. CDR3 loop: CASSLAFNQGPTEAFF. CDR3 coding DNA: TGCGCCAGCAGCTTGGCCTTTAATCAGGGACCCACTGAAGCTTTCTTT. The rearrangement uses TRBV5-1 and TRBJ1-1; possible D gene TRBD1, 5 bases. Germline CDR1 is SGHRS and CDR2 is YFSETQ. This CDR3 is 16 amino acids long. With 0 bases removed from V and 4 bases from J, the gap between germline ends came to 16 bases.

Details on this clonotype: This could be a read error, since a much larger clone is one nucleotide away. The CDR3 end shows no conserved phenylalanine or tryptophan, and so a read error is likely. This chain joins TRBV12-3 or TRBV12-4 and TRBJ1-6, with a tentative D call TRBD1 (5 bases). This CDR3 is built from 15 residues. Trimming removed 3 bases from V and 6 bases from J, with 12 bases in between. The CDR3 sequence: CASSFPGRTNSPLHL. The CDR3 DNA sequence: TGTGCCAGCAGTTTTCCGGGACGGACTAATTCACCCCTCCACCTT.

The J gene is TRBJ1-5, the V gene TRBV29-1; D might be TRBD1 (5 bases). The CDR3 has 14 amino acids. Between the trimmed V and J ends, which lost 4 bases and 2 bases, there was a span of 12 bases. From germline, CDR1 is SQVTM and CDR2 ANQGSEA. CDR3 in amino acids: CSVGAGTGNQPQHF. The CDR3 DNA follows: TGCAGCGTTGGAGCAGGGACGGGCAATCAGCCCCAGCATTTT.

The rearrangement uses TRBV6-4 and TRBJ1-5; 8 positions agree with TRBD1. The length of the CDR3 is 14 residues. V dropped 9 bases and J dropped 4; count of bases not matched to a gene: 8. Germline V gene sequence: CDR1 MRHNA, CDR2 SNTAGT. The CDR3 spells CASGPGQGNQPQHF. The DNA of the CDR3 is TGTGCCAGTGGCCCCGGACAGGGTAATCAGCCCCAGCATTTT.

This clonotype was counted only a few times. This chain joins TRBV12-3 or TRBV12-4 and TRBJ2-1; the D gene is possibly TRBD2 (6 bases). V was pared by 3 bases and J by 11 bases, with 14 bases between. CDR3 length equals 13 residues. CDR3 nucleotide sequence: TGTGCCAGCAGTTTCCAGGGACTGGTGAAGCAGTTCTTC. This gives the protein CASSFQGLVKQFF.

The J gene is TRBJ2-7, the V gene TRBV7-9; 10 positions match TRBD2. The CDR3 contains 18 residues. Trimming at V came to 1 base and at J to 5 bases, leaving 14 bases not matched to a gene. The germline gives CDR1 SEHNR, CDR2 FQNEAQ (reference sequence). Here the CDR3 DNA reads TGTGCCAGCAGCTTAGTGGCTAGCGGGGGTTTCGGTCCCCACGAGCAGTACTTC. This gives the protein CASSLVASGGFGPHEQYF.

This clonotype was found a few times. The chain employs TRBV7-2 and TRBJ1-2; 8 nucleotides line up with TRBD1. This CDR3 region has 16 residues. Germline V gives CDR1 SGHTA, CDR2 FQGNSA. J lost 4 bases, V lost 2 bases, and 9 bases had no gene match. CDR3 DNA sequence: TGTGCCAGCAGCTTATGGACAGGGCTAACTCTCTATGGCTACACCTTC. It specifies CASSLWTGLTLYGYTF.

This clonotype has a count of ten or more. The rearrangement links TRBV7-8 to TRBJ1-2; D is possibly TRBD1 (5 bases). Trimming took off 3 bases at V and 6 bases at J, with 20 bases between the two ends. CDR3 length: 16 residues. CDR1 is SGHVS, CDR2 FQNEAQ, per germline. CDR3 coding DNA: TGTGCCAGCAGCTTTTGGCAGGGTCTGAAATCGGATGGCTACACCTTC. It yields the protein CASSFWQGLKSDGYTF. The complete variable domain, with remaining parts taken from reference TRBV7-8 and TRBJ1-2, reads GAGVSQSPRYKVAKRGQDVALRCDPISGHVSLFWYQQALGQGPEFLTYFQNEAQLDKSGLPSDRFFAERPEGSVSTLKIQRTQQEDSAVYLCASSFWQGLKSDGYTFGSGTRLTVV.

V usage is TRBV19 and J usage is TRBJ2-1, with no clear D. V gave up 2 bases and J gave up 7 bases, with 9 bases separating them. CDR1 LNHDA and CDR2 SQIVND come from the germline V gene (reference sequence). The CDR3 length is 13 residues. DNA of the CDR3: TGTGCCAGTAGTATATTCGTCAGAAATGAGCAGTTCTTC. Protein: CASSIFVRNEQFF.

This clonotype was seen a handful of times. V and J are TRBV28 and TRBJ1-6; no definite D call. Trimming shortened V by 6 bases and J by 6 bases, and 6 bases separated the two germline ends. The CDR3 has 12 residues. From germline, CDR1 is MDHEN and CDR2 SYDVKM. DNA for the CDR3: TGTGCCAGCAGCCAGGTTAATTCACCCCTCCACTTT. As protein: CASSQVNSPLHF.

This clonotype was detected a few times. The V gene is TRBV7-9, the J gene TRBJ2-7, with D possibly being TRBD1 (6 bases). Germline CDR1 reads SEHNR; CDR2 reads FQNEAQ (reference sequence). V shed 3 bases and J shed 0 bases, with 12 bases lying between them. This CDR3 region has 15 residues. The CDR3 here is CASSLDSRSSYEQYF. Written as DNA, the CDR3 is TGTGCCAGCAGCTTGGACAGCAGGAGCTCCTACGAGCAGTACTTC. Using reference TRBV7-9 and TRBJ2-7 for the parts outside the CDR3, the full variable domain is DTGVSQNPRHKITKRGQNVTFRCDPISEHNRLYWYRQTLGQGPEFLTYFQNEAQLEKSRLLSDRFSAERPKGSFSTLEIQRTEQGDSAMYLCASSLDSRSSYEQYFGPGTRLTVT.

Remarks on this clonotype: Since a much larger clone is just one base distant, this may be a read error. V and J are TRBV7-9 and TRBJ1-2; D gene ambiguous. The CDR3 is 18 residues long. The V gene's germline CDR1 is SEHNR and CDR2 FQNEAQ (reference sequence). CDR3 coding DNA: TGTGCCAGCAGATCTGAAGCCTTTAGTTGGGAAGCTAAATATGGCTACACCTTC. The encoded protein is CASRSEAFSWEAKYGYTF.

This rearrangement joins TRBV18 to TRBJ1-4; possibly TRBD1 for D (5 bases). V was cut by 3 bases and J by 2 bases, with 16 bases left in between. Looked up from germline, CDR1 is KGHSH and CDR2 is LQKENI. CDR3 length equals 17 residues. CDR3 region: CASSPSPGWGTNEKLFF. CDR3 sequence (DNA): TGTGCCAGCTCACCTTCCCCGGGGTGGGGCACTAATGAAAAACTGTTTTTT.

J is TRBJ1-5 and V is TRBV12-3 or TRBV12-4, with D maybe TRBD1 (5 bases). This CDR3 contains 13 residues. V gave up 9 bases and J gave up 5 bases, with 14 bases separating them. The DNA of the CDR3 is TGTGCCAGTGCTGGGGGGGACCATCAGCCCCAGCATTTT. As protein: CASAGGDHQPQHF.

The CDR3 nucleotides read TGTGCCAGTAGTATGGGATCTAGCGGGAGAAGCCCCGGGGAGCTGTTTTTT. This codes for CASSMGSSGRSPGELFF. The V gene is TRBV19, the J gene TRBJ2-2, with 10 bases aligning to TRBD2. The length of the CDR3 is 17 residues. With V trimmed by 3 bases and J by 6 bases, 10 bases remained unmatched. Germline CDR1 reads LNHDA; CDR2 reads SQIVND (reference sequence). Full variable domain (missing parts from reference TRBV19 and TRBJ2-2): DGGITQSPKYLFRKEGQNVTLSCEQNLNHDAMYWYRQDPGQGLRLIYYSQIVNDFQKGDIAEGYSVSREKKESFPLTVTSAQKNPTAFYLCASSMGSSGRSPGELFFGEGSRLTVL.

V is TRBV5-6 and J is TRBJ2-5, with D perhaps matching TRBD2 (5 bases). The CDR3 has 16 amino acids. Trimming cost V 3 bases and J 3 bases, with 18 bases left between them. CDR1 and CDR2 from the germline V gene are SGHDT and YYEEEE. CDR3 in DNA: TGTGCCAGCAGCTCTGTACGGGGTGGCTTTAAAGAGACCCAGTACTTC. Its translation is CASSSVRGGFKETQYF.

The rearrangement uses TRBV4-2 and TRBJ2-7; maybe TRBD1 (6 bases). Germline loops: CDR1 LGHNA, CDR2 YNFKEQ. This CDR3 region has 14 residues. V lost 5 bases, J lost 4 bases, and 15 bases lay in between. The CDR3 nucleotides are TGTGCCAGCAGCAAAGGGGCAGGGGAGTACGAGCAGTACTTC. This codes for CASSKGAGEYEQYF.